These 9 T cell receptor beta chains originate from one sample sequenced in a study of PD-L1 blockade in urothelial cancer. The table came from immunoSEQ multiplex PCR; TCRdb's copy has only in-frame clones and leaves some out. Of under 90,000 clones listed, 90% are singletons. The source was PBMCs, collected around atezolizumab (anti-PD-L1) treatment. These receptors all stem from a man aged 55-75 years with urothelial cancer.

The CDR3 is CASSHRQGGVGELFF. CDR3 sequence (DNA): TGTGCCAGCAGCCACCGACAGGGGGGGGTCGGGGAGCTGTTTTTT. V gene TRBV9 combines with J gene TRBJ2-2; 9 nucleotides agree with TRBD1. CDR1 is SGDLS and CDR2 is YYNGEE in the germline V gene. V lost 4 bases and J lost 7; bases outside the gene matches: 8. This CDR3 is 15 amino acids long. The full variable domain, with the rest looked up from reference TRBV9 and TRBJ2-2, is DSGVTQTPKHLITATGQRVTLRCSPRSGDLSVYWYQQSLDQGLQFLIQYYNGEERAKGNILERFSAQQFPDLHSELNLSSLELGDSALYFCASSHRQGGVGELFFGEGSRLTVL.

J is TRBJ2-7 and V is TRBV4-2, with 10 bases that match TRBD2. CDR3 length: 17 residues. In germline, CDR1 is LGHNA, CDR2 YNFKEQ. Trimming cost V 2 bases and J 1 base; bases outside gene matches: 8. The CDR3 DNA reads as TGTGCCAGCAGCCAATTAGCGGGGGGTGTAACATCCTACGAGCAGTACTTC. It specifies CASSQLAGGVTSYEQYF.

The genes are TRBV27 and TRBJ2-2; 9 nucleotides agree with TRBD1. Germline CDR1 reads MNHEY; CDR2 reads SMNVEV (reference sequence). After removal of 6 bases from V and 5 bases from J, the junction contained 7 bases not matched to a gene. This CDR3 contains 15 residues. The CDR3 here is CASRRPTGGTGELFF. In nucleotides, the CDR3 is TGTGCCAGCAGAAGGCCGACAGGGGGAACCGGGGAGCTGTTTTTT.

The CDR3 loop is CASSSRGVYEQYF. The DNA for the CDR3 is TGTGCCAGCAGCTCCCGCGGGGTCTACGAGCAGTACTTC. The rearrangement links TRBV5-6 to TRBJ2-7; D possibly corresponds to TRBD2 (6 bases). Germline CDR1 and CDR2: SGHDT and YYEEEE. The CDR3 extends over 13 amino acids. Trimming pared 3 bases from V and 3 bases from J, leaving 10 bases between. The full variable domain, rest sourced from reference TRBV5-6 and TRBJ2-7, is DAGVTQSPTHLIKTRGQQVTLRCSPKSGHDTVSWYQQALGQGPQFIFQYYEEEERQRGNFPDRFSGHQFPNYSSELNVNALLLGDSALYLCASSSRGVYEQYFGPGTRLTVT.

The CDR3 DNA is TGCGCCAGCAGCCAAGGACAGGGAGAGACCCAGTACTTC. This codes for CASSQGQGETQYF. This rearrangement joins TRBV5-1 to TRBJ2-5; TRBD1 aligns across 8 bases. CDR3 length equals 13 residues. V lost 4 bases and J lost 4; bases outside the gene matches: 3. The V gene's germline CDR1 is SGHRS and CDR2 YFSETQ.

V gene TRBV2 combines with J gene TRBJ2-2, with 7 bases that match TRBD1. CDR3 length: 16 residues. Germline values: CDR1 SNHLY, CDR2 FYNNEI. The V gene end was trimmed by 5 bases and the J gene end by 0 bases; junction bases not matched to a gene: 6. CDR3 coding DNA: TGTGCCAGCAGTAAAGGGACAGCACCGAACACCGGGGAGCTGTTTTTT. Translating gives CASSKGTAPNTGELFF. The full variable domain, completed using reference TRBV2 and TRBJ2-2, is EPEVTQTPSHQVTQMGQEVILRCVPISNHLYFYWYRQILGQKVEFLVSFYNNEISEKSEIFDDQFSVERPDGSNFTLKIRSTKLEDSAMYFCASSKGTAPNTGELFFGEGSRLTVL.

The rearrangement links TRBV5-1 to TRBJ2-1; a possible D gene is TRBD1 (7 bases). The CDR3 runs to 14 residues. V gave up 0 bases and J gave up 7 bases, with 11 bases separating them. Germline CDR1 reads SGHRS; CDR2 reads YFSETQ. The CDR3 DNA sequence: TGCGCCAGCAGCTTGGTGCCAGGGGGGAATGAGCAGTTCTTC. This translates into CASSLVPGGNEQFF.

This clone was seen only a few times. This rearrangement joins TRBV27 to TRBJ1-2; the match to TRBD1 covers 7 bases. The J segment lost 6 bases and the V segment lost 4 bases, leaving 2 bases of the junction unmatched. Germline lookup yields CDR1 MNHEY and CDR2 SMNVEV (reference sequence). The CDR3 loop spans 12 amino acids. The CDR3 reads CASSSTGDGYTF. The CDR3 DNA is TGTGCCAGCAGTTCCACAGGGGATGGCTACACCTTC.

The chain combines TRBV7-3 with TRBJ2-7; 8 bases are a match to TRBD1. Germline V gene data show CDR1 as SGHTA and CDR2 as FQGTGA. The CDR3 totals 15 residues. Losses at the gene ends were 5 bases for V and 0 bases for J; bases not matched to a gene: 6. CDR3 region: CASSPGTGLSYEQYF. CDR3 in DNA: TGTGCCAGCAGCCCAGGGACAGGCCTCTCCTACGAGCAGTACTTC.